Listed below are T cell receptor beta chains from one sample, sequenced in a study of cytomegalovirus exposure and HLA in healthy donors. The protocol was immunoSEQ multiplex PCR, while the TCRdb copy is restricted to in-frame clones and leaves out a portion. The sample is made up of about 40,000 clones, and the top ten hold roughly 6% of it. Sequencing was done on a sample of PBMCs. These receptors were collected from a man aged 25 to 40 in good health and CMV-seronegative. The CDR3 runs from the conserved cysteine through the conserved F or W. A D gene is named only where the DNA matches it firmly.

d_call: .; j_call: TRBJ1-5; v_call: TRBV10-3; cdr3_nt: TGTGCCATCAGTGAGTTAGGGGGGGAGGGCAATCAGCCCCAGCATTTT; cdr3_aa: CAISELGGEGNQPQHF
d_call: .; j_call: TRBJ1-6; v_call: TRBV25-1; cdr3_nt: TGTGCCAGCAGTGATAATCCTTATTCACCCCTCCACTTT; cdr3_aa: CASSDNPYSPLHF
d_call: TRBD1; j_call: TRBJ2-7; v_call: TRBV7-9; cdr3_nt: TGTGCCAGCAGCGAAGACAGGGGCTACGAGCAGTACTTC; cdr3_aa: CASSEDRGYEQYF
d_call: TRBD2; j_call: TRBJ2-7; v_call: TRBV6-4; cdr3_nt: TGTGCCAGCAGTGACTCGACTAGCGGGGGGGACGAGCAGTACTTC; cdr3_aa: CASSDSTSGGDEQYF
d_call: TRBD1; j_call: TRBJ2-2; v_call: TRBV2; cdr3_nt: TGTGCCTTTACGGCAGGGGGCCGAACCGGGGAGCTGTTTTTT; cdr3_aa: CAFTAGGRTGELFF
d_call: .; j_call: TRBJ2-7; v_call: TRBV5-6; cdr3_nt: TGTGCCAGCAGCTTGGTCCCAGGATCCTACGAGCAGTACTTC; cdr3_aa: CASSLVPGSYEQYF
d_call: .; j_call: TRBJ1-4; v_call: TRBV5-3; cdr3_nt: TGTGCCAGAAGCTGGGCAGGGGCCCATTTTGGTGAAAAACTGTTTTTT; cdr3_aa: CARSWAGAHFGEKLFF
d_call: TRBD1; j_call: TRBJ2-1; v_call: TRBV10-3; cdr3_nt: TGTGCCATCACTCAGGGGGCTGAGCAGTTCTTC; cdr3_aa: CAITQGAEQFF
d_call: .; j_call: TRBJ1-2; v_call: TRBV10-3; cdr3_nt: TGTGCCATCACCCCGGGGGGGGCCACCTATGGCTACACCTTC; cdr3_aa: CAITPGGATYGYTF
d_call: .; j_call: TRBJ2-5; v_call: TRBV6-5; cdr3_nt: TGTGCCAGCAGTTACGGGGGGTACCAAGAGACCCAGTACTTC; cdr3_aa: CASSYGGYQETQYF
d_call: TRBD1; j_call: TRBJ1-5; v_call: TRBV30; cdr3_nt: TGTGCCTGGAGCGCGGGATTGACAGGGTCCCAGCCCCAGCATTTT; cdr3_aa: CAWSAGLTGSQPQHF
d_call: .; j_call: TRBJ1-1; v_call: TRBV19; cdr3_nt: TGTGCCAGTACCCCCACGCGGCTGCAGATGAACACTGAAGCTTTCTTT; cdr3_aa: CASTPTRLQMNTEAFF
d_call: TRBD1; j_call: TRBJ1-1; v_call: TRBV6-5; cdr3_nt: TGTGCCAGCAGTCCCCGGGACAGGGGTAACACTGAAGCTTTCTTT; cdr3_aa: CASSPRDRGNTEAFF
d_call: .; j_call: TRBJ1-6; v_call: TRBV6-5; cdr3_nt: TGTGCCAGCAGTGACTCGACACGAAACAATTCACCCCTCCACTTT; cdr3_aa: CASSDSTRNNSPLHF
d_call: TRBD1; j_call: TRBJ1-2; v_call: TRBV5-1; cdr3_nt: TGCGCCAGCAGCTCCGATGGACAGGGCTTTAATGGCTACACCTTC; cdr3_aa: CASSSDGQGFNGYTF
d_call: .; j_call: TRBJ2-6; v_call: TRBV19; cdr3_nt: TGTGCCAGTAGAGGTCGGAGTCTCTCTGGGGCCAACGTCCTGACTTTC; cdr3_aa: CASRGRSLSGANVLTF
d_call: TRBD1; j_call: TRBJ2-4; v_call: TRBV5-4; cdr3_nt: TGTGCCAGCAGCTTGGAGGGACAGGGTCTAGGGCTAGCCAAAAACATTCAGTACTTC; cdr3_aa: CASSLEGQGLGLAKNIQYF
d_call: .; j_call: TRBJ2-2; v_call: TRBV13; cdr3_nt: TGTGCCAGCAGCTTTCTATACACCGGGGAGCTATTTTTT; cdr3_aa: CASSFLYTGELFF
d_call: TRBD1; j_call: TRBJ1-2; v_call: TRBV12-5; cdr3_nt: TGTGCTAGTGGTTTGGACTCGATGCCCAGGGGGATCTATGGCTACACCTTC; cdr3_aa: CASGLDSMPRGIYGYTF
d_call: .; j_call: TRBJ2-2; v_call: TRBV9; cdr3_nt: TGTGCCAGCAGCTCGTCGACAGGCAAGAACACCGGGGAGCTGTTTTTT; cdr3_aa: CASSSSTGKNTGELFF
d_call: .; j_call: TRBJ1-5; v_call: TRBV28; cdr3_nt: TGTGCCAGCAGGGTAGTCAATCAGCCCCAGCATTTT; cdr3_aa: CASRVVNQPQHF
d_call: TRBD1; j_call: TRBJ1-1; v_call: TRBV5-4; cdr3_nt: TGTGCCAGCAGCGCCCAGGGGGCGAACACTGAAGCTTTCTTT; cdr3_aa: CASSAQGANTEAFF
d_call: .; j_call: TRBJ2-7; v_call: TRBV6-5; cdr3_nt: TGTGCCAGCGTAAGGGGGAAGGAGCAGTACTTC; cdr3_aa: CASVRGKEQYF
d_call: TRBD2; j_call: TRBJ2-1; v_call: TRBV6-1; cdr3_nt: TGTGCCAGCACCCAACTAGCGGGGGAGCTTAATGAGCAGTTCTTC; cdr3_aa: CASTQLAGELNEQFF
d_call: .; j_call: TRBJ1-1; v_call: TRBV30; cdr3_nt: TGTGCCGGGCTCTCGGGGGGGAGATCGAACACTGAAGCTTTCTTT; cdr3_aa: CAGLSGGRSNTEAFF
d_call: TRBD2; j_call: TRBJ2-6; v_call: TRBV25-1; cdr3_nt: TGTGCCAGCAGTGCAACGGGGAGGGTTGGCAGTGGGGCCAACGTCCTGACTTTC; cdr3_aa: CASSATGRVGSGANVLTF
d_call: .; j_call: TRBJ2-3; v_call: TRBV9; cdr3_nt: TGTGCCAGCAGCGTAGCGGGACTCACAGATACGCAGTATTTT; cdr3_aa: CASSVAGLTDTQYF
d_call: .; j_call: TRBJ1-6; v_call: TRBV5-1; cdr3_nt: TGCGCCAGCAGCTTGGGACAGGCAATATCACCCCTCCACTTT; cdr3_aa: CASSLGQAISPLHF
d_call: .; j_call: TRBJ2-7; v_call: TRBV19; cdr3_nt: TGTGCCAGTAGTCCGGGCTACGAGCAGTACTTC; cdr3_aa: CASSPGYEQYF
d_call: .; j_call: TRBJ2-3; v_call: TRBV5-1; cdr3_nt: TGCGCCAGCAGCTTGGACGGGGTCGATACGCAGTATTTT; cdr3_aa: CASSLDGVDTQYF
d_call: TRBD1; j_call: TRBJ2-7; v_call: TRBV4-1; cdr3_nt: TGCGCCAGCAGCCAAGCCGGGACAGGGCATAGGGAGCAGTACTTC; cdr3_aa: CASSQAGTGHREQYF
d_call: TRBD1; j_call: TRBJ2-7; v_call: TRBV6-5; cdr3_nt: TGTGCCAGCAGTTACTCGGCGACAGGGGTTACCTACGAGCAGTACTTC; cdr3_aa: CASSYSATGVTYEQYF
d_call: .; j_call: TRBJ2-3; v_call: TRBV5-1; cdr3_nt: TGCGCCAGCAGCTTGGGCGGGACCGGCGATACGCAGTATTTT; cdr3_aa: CASSLGGTGDTQYF
d_call: .; j_call: TRBJ2-7; v_call: TRBV27; cdr3_nt: TGTGCCAGCAGTTTCGCGACAGTTCCCTACGAGCAGTACTTC; cdr3_aa: CASSFATVPYEQYF
d_call: TRBD1; j_call: TRBJ1-5; v_call: TRBV27; cdr3_nt: TGTGCCAGCAGCACAGGGGTTCAGCCCCAGCATTTT; cdr3_aa: CASSTGVQPQHF
d_call: TRBD1; j_call: TRBJ1-5; v_call: TRBV9; cdr3_nt: TGTGCCAGCAGCGCCACAGGGACAGGGCAGCCCCAGCATTTT; cdr3_aa: CASSATGTGQPQHF
d_call: TRBD2; j_call: TRBJ2-1; v_call: TRBV6-5; cdr3_nt: TGTGCCAGCAGTCCGACGGTAGCGGGGAGGAACGGGCAGTTCTTC; cdr3_aa: CASSPTVAGRNGQFF
d_call: .; j_call: TRBJ2-1; v_call: TRBV6-1; cdr3_nt: TGTGCCAGCAGTGAGGGCGGGGTCTCCTACAATGAGCAGTTCTTC; cdr3_aa: CASSEGGVSYNEQFF
d_call: .; j_call: TRBJ1-1; v_call: TRBV7-6; cdr3_nt: TGTGCCAGCAGCTTAGGCCTAAAGAACACTGAAGCTTTCTTT; cdr3_aa: CASSLGLKNTEAFF
d_call: TRBD1; j_call: TRBJ1-5; v_call: TRBV2; cdr3_nt: TGTGCCAGCAGGGGGACAGGTTCGGGCAATCAGCCCCAGCATTTT; cdr3_aa: CASRGTGSGNQPQHF
d_call: TRBD1; j_call: TRBJ2-7; v_call: TRBV5-1; cdr3_nt: TGCGCCAGCAGCGAGGGGACAGGTAGGAGCTCCTACGAGCAGTACTTC; cdr3_aa: CASSEGTGRSSYEQYF